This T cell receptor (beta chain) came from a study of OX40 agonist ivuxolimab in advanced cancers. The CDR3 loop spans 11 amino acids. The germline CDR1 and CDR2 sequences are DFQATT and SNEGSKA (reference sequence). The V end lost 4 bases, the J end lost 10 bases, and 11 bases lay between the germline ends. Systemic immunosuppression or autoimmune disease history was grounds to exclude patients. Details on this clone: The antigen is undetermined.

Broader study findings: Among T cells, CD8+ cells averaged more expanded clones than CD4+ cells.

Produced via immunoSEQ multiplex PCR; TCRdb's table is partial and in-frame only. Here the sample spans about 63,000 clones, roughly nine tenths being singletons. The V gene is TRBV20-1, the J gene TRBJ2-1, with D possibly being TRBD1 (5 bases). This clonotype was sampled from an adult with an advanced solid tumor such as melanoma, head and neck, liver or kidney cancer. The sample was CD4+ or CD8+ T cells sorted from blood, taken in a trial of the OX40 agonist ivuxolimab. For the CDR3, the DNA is TGCAGTGCTATTTGGGGCCAAGAGCAGTTCTTC. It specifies CSAIWGQEQFF.